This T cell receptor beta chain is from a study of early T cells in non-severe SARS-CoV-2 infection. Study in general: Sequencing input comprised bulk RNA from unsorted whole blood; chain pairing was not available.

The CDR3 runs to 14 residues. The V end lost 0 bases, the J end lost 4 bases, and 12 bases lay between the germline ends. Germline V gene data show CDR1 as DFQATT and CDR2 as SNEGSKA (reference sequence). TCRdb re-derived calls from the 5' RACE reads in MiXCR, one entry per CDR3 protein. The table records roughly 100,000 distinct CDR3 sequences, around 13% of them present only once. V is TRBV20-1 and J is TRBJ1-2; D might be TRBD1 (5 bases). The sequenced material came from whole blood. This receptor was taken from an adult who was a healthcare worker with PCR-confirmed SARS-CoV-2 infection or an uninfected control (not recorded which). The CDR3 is CSAREGTASYGYTF. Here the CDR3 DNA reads TGCAGTGCTAGAGAGGGGACGGCTTCCTATGGCTACACCTTC.